The source of this T cell receptor (beta chain) is a study of T cells in Graves' hyperthyroidism and ophthalmopathy. Researchers took RNA transcripts and amplified the TCR beta CDR3 regions from them. A first-round RT-PCR of the TCR CDR3 used the HTBI primer set. TCRdb analysed the multiplex PCR reads with MiXCR anew, one entry per CDR3 protein. This table has approximately 370,000 distinct CDR3 sequences, about a sixth appearing once. Ten or more counts support this clonotype. Trimming took off 1 base at V and 1 base at J, with 8 bases between the two ends. Germline-derived CDR1 and CDR2 are SGHRS and YFSETQ. There are 14 residues in the CDR3.

The TCR was taken from a woman in her thirties with Graves' hyperthyroidism that later progressed to Graves' ophthalmopathy. Source material: blood. V is TRBV5-1 and J is TRBJ1-1; D gene unclear. CDR3 nucleotides: TGCGCCAGCAGCTTGCAACCGTCGAACACTGAAGCTTTCTTT. Amino acids: CASSLQPSNTEAFF. The full variable domain, with the rest looked up from reference TRBV5-1 and TRBJ1-1, is KAGVTQTPRYLIKTRGQQVTLSCSPISGHRSVSWYQQTPGQGLQFLFEYFSETQRNKGNFPGRFSGRQFSNSRSEMNVSTLELGDSALYLCASSLQPSNTEAFFGQGTRLTVV.